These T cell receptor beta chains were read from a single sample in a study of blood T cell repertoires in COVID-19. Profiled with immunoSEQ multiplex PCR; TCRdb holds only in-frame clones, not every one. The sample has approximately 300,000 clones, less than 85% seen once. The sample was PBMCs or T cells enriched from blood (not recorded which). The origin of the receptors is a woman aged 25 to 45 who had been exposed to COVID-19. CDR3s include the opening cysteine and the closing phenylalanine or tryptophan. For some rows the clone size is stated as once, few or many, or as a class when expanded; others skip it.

CDR3aa: CASSRLGGGQDTQYF
abundance: NA
v_gene: TRBV14
j_gene: TRBJ2-3

CDR3aa: CATSFRAGGDEQYF
abundance: NA
v_gene: TRBV15
j_gene: TRBJ2-7

CDR3aa: CASSLRTGVDYNEQFF
abundance: NA
v_gene: TRBV7-3
j_gene: TRBJ2-1

CDR3aa: CARYRSTGNTIYF
abundance: NA
v_gene: TRBV12-3/TRBV12-4
j_gene: TRBJ1-3

CDR3aa: CASSTRGGTGNTIYF
abundance: NA
v_gene: TRBV2
j_gene: TRBJ1-3

CDR3aa: CASSLDLAGFLNTEAFF
abundance: few
v_gene: TRBV5-1
j_gene: TRBJ1-1

CDR3aa: CASRENGGVNNEQFF
abundance: NA
v_gene: TRBV7-3
j_gene: TRBJ2-1

CDR3aa: CASSPPTGGRYTQYF
abundance: NA
v_gene: TRBV7-2
j_gene: TRBJ2-3

CDR3aa: CASSPPAPLQETQYF
abundance: once
v_gene: TRBV18
j_gene: TRBJ2-5

CDR3aa: CASSPRPGDGYTF
abundance: NA
v_gene: TRBV5-1
j_gene: TRBJ1-2

CDR3aa: CAWSRTDEAFF
abundance: NA
v_gene: TRBV30
j_gene: TRBJ1-1

CDR3aa: CASSVQGPGNYGYTF
abundance: NA
v_gene: TRBV19
j_gene: TRBJ1-2

CDR3aa: CASSERGQPQHF
abundance: NA
v_gene: TRBV6-1
j_gene: TRBJ1-5

CDR3aa: CASSLLGDTEAFF
abundance: NA
v_gene: TRBV5-5
j_gene: TRBJ1-1

CDR3aa: CAWRYGYTEAFF
abundance: NA
v_gene: TRBV30
j_gene: TRBJ1-1

CDR3aa: CASSQSRTGVDYGYTF
abundance: few
v_gene: TRBV16
j_gene: TRBJ1-2

CDR3aa: CATSRAQTEQYF
abundance: once
v_gene: TRBV15
j_gene: TRBJ2-7

CDR3aa: CASGGTGVTEAFF
abundance: few
v_gene: TRBV9
j_gene: TRBJ1-1

CDR3aa: CASSPAFWEIRDTEAFF
abundance: once
v_gene: TRBV27
j_gene: TRBJ1-1

CDR3aa: CASSWGGPQHF
abundance: once
v_gene: TRBV12-3/TRBV12-4
j_gene: TRBJ1-5

CDR3aa: CASSWGQGIGYTF
abundance: NA
v_gene: TRBV7-9
j_gene: TRBJ1-2

CDR3aa: CASVGAGYGYTF
abundance: NA
v_gene: TRBV28
j_gene: TRBJ1-2

CDR3aa: CASSSDGNTEAFF
abundance: NA
v_gene: TRBV12-3/TRBV12-4
j_gene: TRBJ1-1

CDR3aa: CASSTRNTGELFF
abundance: NA
v_gene: TRBV10-1
j_gene: TRBJ2-2

CDR3aa: CASSQVPLEDTIYF
abundance: NA
v_gene: TRBV3-1/TRBV3-2
j_gene: TRBJ1-3

CDR3aa: CASRDPGNGPQHF
abundance: NA
v_gene: TRBV6-5
j_gene: TRBJ1-5

CDR3aa: CASRAEGLAGVLETQYF
abundance: NA
v_gene: TRBV11-2
j_gene: TRBJ2-5

CDR3aa: CASSSQSRGAVNEQFF
abundance: NA
v_gene: TRBV7-8
j_gene: TRBJ2-1

CDR3aa: CASTVTGSTDTQYF
abundance: few
v_gene: TRBV25-1
j_gene: TRBJ2-3

CDR3aa: CASTTGTGGGGNTIYF
abundance: once
v_gene: TRBV19
j_gene: TRBJ1-3

CDR3aa: CASSSRAGGNTYNEQFF
abundance: NA
v_gene: TRBV9
j_gene: TRBJ2-1

CDR3aa: CSVDPDRYTEAFF
abundance: NA
v_gene: TRBV29-1
j_gene: TRBJ1-1

CDR3aa: CASRQGPYGYTF
abundance: few
v_gene: TRBV6-5
j_gene: TRBJ1-2

CDR3aa: CASNPLQGAADTQYF
abundance: NA
v_gene: TRBV6-5
j_gene: TRBJ2-3

CDR3aa: CASSYISGSPNNEQFF
abundance: NA
v_gene: TRBV11-3
j_gene: TRBJ2-1

CDR3aa: CASSESSGYTGELFF
abundance: NA
v_gene: TRBV2
j_gene: TRBJ2-2

CDR3aa: CASSQDLLDTQYF
abundance: NA
v_gene: TRBV14
j_gene: TRBJ2-3

CDR3aa: CASTIGTGNENGYTF
abundance: NA
v_gene: TRBV28
j_gene: TRBJ1-2

CDR3aa: CASSVSGQGAGAGANVLTF
abundance: NA
v_gene: TRBV7-3
j_gene: TRBJ2-6

CDR3aa: CAWRGGSSFNYGYTF
abundance: NA
v_gene: TRBV30
j_gene: TRBJ1-2

CDR3aa: CASSLASVGRSGNTIYF
abundance: NA
v_gene: TRBV7-2
j_gene: TRBJ1-3

CDR3aa: CASSQGQGRETQYF
abundance: NA
v_gene: TRBV6-5
j_gene: TRBJ2-5

CDR3aa: CASSPRQSYEQYF
abundance: NA
v_gene: TRBV6-5
j_gene: TRBJ2-7

CDR3aa: CASSMTDRPAYGYTF
abundance: NA
v_gene: TRBV19
j_gene: TRBJ1-2